Shown below are 17 T cell receptor beta chains from a single sample sequenced in a study of blood T cell repertoires in COVID-19. TCRdb's table, derived via immunoSEQ multiplex PCR, lists solely in-frame clones and lacks some. Of nearly 250,000 clones in the sample, around nine tenths are singletons; the top ten hold 1.5% to 2%. The specimen sequenced was peripheral blood. These receptors originate from a woman in her sixties who had recovered from COVID-19.

At least ten counts were recorded for this clone. The chain employs TRBV7-3 and TRBJ1-2; the D is unclear. This CDR3 is built from 13 residues. Trimming removed 2 bases from V and 7 bases from J, with 11 bases in between. CDR1 is SGHTA, CDR2 FQGTGA, per germline. Here the CDR3 DNA reads TGTGCCAGCAGCTTAGGAGATACTCTTGGCTACACCTTC. Translated, it gives CASSLGDTLGYTF.

This clone occurred a few times. Other DNA sequences of this sample code for an identical CDR3. The chain links TRBV5-1 to TRBJ2-3; no reliable D call. The V gene lost 0 bases and the J gene lost 2 bases, with 7 bases spanning the gap. The CDR3 loop spans 14 amino acids. Looked up from germline, CDR1 is SGHRS and CDR2 is YFSETQ. The CDR3 region is CASSLGALTDTQYF. The CDR3 region has the DNA TGCGCCAGCAGCTTGGGCGCCCTCACAGATACGCAGTATTTT.

V gene TRBV28 combines with J gene TRBJ2-7; maybe TRBD1 (6 bases). This CDR3 has 12 amino acids. V shed 6 bases and J shed 7 bases, with 13 bases lying between them. Germline V gives CDR1 MDHEN, CDR2 SYDVKM. The CDR3 spells CASSSGTPEQYF. CDR3 DNA sequence: TGTGCCAGCAGCTCCGGGACACCGGAGCAGTACTTC.

The chain recombines TRBV18 with TRBJ1-2, with D hard to call. Germline values: CDR1 KGHSH, CDR2 LQKENI. V was shortened by 5 bases and J by 4 bases, with 11 bases between the two germline ends. The CDR3 consists of 13 residues. Here the CDR3 reads CASSASGGYGYTF. DNA of the CDR3: TGTGCCAGCTCAGCGTCCGGAGGCTATGGCTACACCTTC. Combining the CDR3 with reference TRBV18 and TRBJ1-2 gives the whole variable domain NAGVMQNPRHLVRRRGQEARLRCSPMKGHSHVYWYRQLPEEGLKFMVYLQKENIIDESGMPKERFSAEFPKEGPSILRIQQVVRGDSAAYFCASSASGGYGYTFGSGTRLTVV.

This chain connects TRBV14 to TRBJ1-3; 9 bases fit TRBD1. Germline CDR1 and CDR2: SGHDN and FVKESK. Trimming cost V 4 bases and J 11 bases; bases outside gene matches: 9. This CDR3 spans 14 amino acids. CDR3 loop: CASSPIGQGLAIYF. The DNA for the CDR3 is TGTGCCAGCAGCCCTATCGGACAGGGGCTCGCCATATATTTT.

The chain is built from TRBV3-1 (or the pseudogene TRBV3-2) and TRBJ2-2, with D maybe TRBD1 (5 bases). In germline, CDR1 is LGHDT, CDR2 YNNKEL (reference sequence). V lost 3 bases, J lost 4 bases, and 12 bases lay in between. The CDR3 runs 15 residues. CDR3 sequence (DNA): TGTGCCAGCAGCCAGGGCAGGGTCGGCACCGGGGAGCTGTTTTTT. It encodes CASSQGRVGTGELFF.

This rearrangement joins TRBV5-6 to TRBJ2-3; 10 bases line up with TRBD2. J was trimmed by 0 bases and V by 4 bases; bases with no gene match: 2. This CDR3 contains 15 residues. Per the germline V gene, CDR1 is SGHDT and CDR2 is YYEEEE. For the CDR3, the DNA is TGTGCCAGCAGCCATAGCGGGGGGAGCACAGATACGCAGTATTTT. Translating gives CASSHSGGSTDTQYF.

The genes are TRBV5-4 and TRBJ1-4, with TRBD1 as a possible D gene (6 bases). Per the germline V gene, CDR1 is SGHNT and CDR2 is YYREEE (reference sequence). The CDR3 runs 16 residues. Trimming took 0 bases from V and 4 from J, leaving 13 bases between them. CDR3 sequence (DNA): TGTGCCAGCAGCTTGGATGGGGGCTTGGGTAATGAAAAACTGTTTTTT. It yields the protein CASSLDGGLGNEKLFF.

The chain's CDR3 is CASGQGNFGEKLFF. DNA for the CDR3: TGTGCCTCCGGACAGGGGAACTTTGGGGAAAAACTGTTTTTT. The genes are TRBV4-2 and TRBJ1-4; 9 bases are shared with TRBD1. V lost 11 bases, J lost 8 bases, and 12 bases stayed unmatched. Germline V gene data show CDR1 as LGHNA and CDR2 as YNFKEQ. The CDR3 is 14 amino acids.

The chain has TRBV6-5 and TRBJ2-7, with 9 bases lining up with TRBD2. The J segment lost 0 bases and the V segment lost 4 bases, leaving 4 bases of the junction unmatched. This CDR3 has 15 residues. Per the germline V gene, CDR1 is MNHEY and CDR2 is SVGAGI. The CDR3 sequence is CASSSSGESSYEQYF. The CDR3 DNA reads as TGTGCCAGCAGTTCTAGCGGGGAGAGCTCCTACGAGCAGTACTTC.

The V gene is TRBV2, the J gene TRBJ2-2; 15 bases agree with TRBD2. CDR3 length equals 16 residues. The V gene's germline CDR1 is SNHLY and CDR2 FYNNEI. The V segment lost 8 bases and the J segment 1 base; nucleotides outside the gene matches: 2. CDR3 bases: TGTGCCAGCCGGGGACTAGCGGGGGGGAACACCGGGGAGCTGTTTTTT. Protein product: CASRGLAGGNTGELFF.

The V call is TRBV2, the J call TRBJ2-7, with TRBD2 identical over 7 bases. Germline CDR1 reads SNHLY; CDR2 reads FYNNEI. The CDR3 is 14 residues long. Trimming removed 8 bases from V and 2 bases from J; junction bases left unmatched: 9. The CDR3 nucleotides read TGTGCCAGCCTCAGACTAGCTGGCCCCTACGAGCAGTACTTC. Its protein is CASLRLAGPYEQYF.

The chain is built from TRBV28 and TRBJ1-2, with D perhaps matching TRBD1 (6 bases). Germline values: CDR1 MDHEN, CDR2 SYDVKM. Trimming pared 2 bases from V and 6 bases from J, leaving 16 bases between. CDR3 length: 15 residues. CDR3 protein: CASSLVSAQGNGYTF. The CDR3 DNA reads as TGTGCCAGCAGTTTAGTGTCGGCTCAGGGGAATGGCTACACCTTC.

The chain employs TRBV18 and TRBJ2-6; D may be TRBD2 (7 bases). CDR1 and CDR2 (germline): KGHSH, LQKENI. Deletions cut 3 bases from V and 2 bases from J, with 17 bases between. The CDR3 has 18 residues. The CDR3 DNA reads TGTGCCAGCTCACCGCCTGAGGGGGGGCTGACTGGGGCCAACGTCCTGACTTTC. Its protein product is CASSPPEGGLTGANVLTF.

The chain combines TRBV6-9 with TRBJ2-1; D possibly corresponds to TRBD2 (7 bases). This CDR3 is built from 17 residues. CDR1 and CDR2 from the germline V gene are MNHGY and SVAAGI. V was clipped by 4 bases and J by 7 bases, with 23 bases between them. CDR3 amino acids: CASSLVLGGGKGNEQFF. The CDR3 DNA reads as TGTGCCAGCAGTTTGGTTCTCGGCGGGGGCAAGGGAAATGAGCAGTTCTTC.

This sequence joins TRBV19 and TRBJ1-2; no clear D gene. The CDR3 totals 13 residues. Trimming took off 4 bases at V and 4 bases at J, with 10 bases between the two ends. Looked up from germline, CDR1 is LNHDA and CDR2 is SQIVND (reference sequence). CDR3 in DNA: TGTGCCAGTAGTACAACTCCGGGCTATGGCTACACCTTC. This sequence encodes CASSTTPGYGYTF.

This clone was seen only once. The J gene is TRBJ1-3, the V gene TRBV5-1; a possible D gene is TRBD1 (6 bases). The V gene's germline CDR1 is SGHRS and CDR2 YFSETQ. There are 16 residues in the CDR3. V lost 2 bases to trimming and J lost 3 bases, with 15 bases between them. The CDR3 region has the DNA TGCGCCAGCAGCTTCCTATCACAGGGCGGTGGAAACACCATATATTTT. Its protein product is CASSFLSQGGGNTIYF.